The 11 T cell receptor beta chains presented below share a single source sample, sequenced in a study of lymphopenia after photon versus proton radiotherapy (dated by TCRdb to the late 2010s). The library was generated by the immunoSEQ multiplex PCR assay. This is the immuneACCESS table as TCRdb keeps it, with only in-frame sequences that have V and J called. A part of the clones is gone; compared with another copy, unresolved V genes explain less than half, and the rest is unexplained. Counted in this sample were around 25,000 clones; 85% to 90% of them appeared once. Roughly 5.4% of the sample is held by the ten biggest clonotypes. Here the sequenced sample was peripheral blood, taken from a patient treated with photon-based radiotherapy. Every receptor here comes from a man in his thirties or forties with gastric cancer.

The chain joins TRBV7-2 to TRBJ2-1, with D possibly matching TRBD2 (5 bases). V dropped 5 bases and J dropped 7 bases, with 9 bases sitting between them. Per germline, CDR1 SGHTA and CDR2 FQGNSA. CDR3 length: 12 residues. The CDR3 nucleotides are TGTGCCAGCAGCCTCGGACTGAATGAGCAGTTCTTC. This translates into CASSLGLNEQFF. Full variable domain (rest looked up from reference TRBV7-2 and TRBJ2-1): GAGVSQSPSNKVTEKGKDVELRCDPISGHTALYWYRQSLGQGLEFLIYFQGNSAPDKSGLPSDRFSAERTGGSVSTLTIQRTQQEDSAVYLCASSLGLNEQFFGPGTRLTVL.

This clone was seen once. This chain links TRBV9 with TRBJ1-4; no definite D call. There are 11 residues in the CDR3. Germline V lookup: CDR1 SGDLS, CDR2 YYNGEE. Trimming removed 4 bases from V and 7 bases from J, with 5 bases in between. CDR3 loop: CASSHGEKLFF. CDR3 coding DNA: TGTGCCAGCAGCCACGGTGAAAAACTGTTTTTT.

The chain carries TRBV4-1 and TRBJ2-2, with 9 bases identical to TRBD1. Germline CDR1 is MGHRA and CDR2 is YSYEKL. The CDR3 extends over 19 amino acids. Unmatched junction bases numbered 15, after V lost 2 bases and J lost 5 bases. The CDR3 DNA follows: TGCGCCAGCAGCCAACGAAAATTAGCCGGGACAGGGATAACCGGGGAGCTGTTTTTT. Translation: CASSQRKLAGTGITGELFF.

A note on this clone: The junction does not match germline at one end; this may be a read error. This CDR3 is CASSALNRGEEFF. CDR3 bases: TGCGCCAGCAGTGCACTTAACAGGGGTGAGGAGTTCTTC. The rearrangement uses TRBV10-1 and TRBJ2-1; TRBD1 matches at 7 bases. This CDR3 is 13 amino acids long. Germline V gene data show CDR1 as WNHNN and CDR2 as SYGVQD (reference sequence).

The V call is TRBV28, the J call TRBJ1-4, with a possible D match to TRBD1 (5 bases). Germline assignment: CDR1 MDHEN and CDR2 SYDVKM. CDR3 size: 14 residues. The V gene lost 1 base and the J gene lost 8 bases, with 11 bases spanning the gap. The CDR3 spells CASSLSTQVEKLFF. The CDR3 nucleotides are TGTGCCAGCAGTTTATCCACACAGGTGGAAAAACTGTTTTTT. Drawing the rest from reference TRBV28 and TRBJ1-4, the complete variable domain is DVKVTQSSRYLVKRTGEKVFLECVQDMDHENMFWYRQDPGLGLRLIYFSYDVKMKEKGDIPEGYSVSREKKERFSLILESASTNQTSMYLCASSLSTQVEKLFFGSGTQLSVL.

The rearrangement links TRBV14 to TRBJ2-7, with 12 bases matching TRBD2. The ends lost 2 bases at V and 6 bases at J; junction bases unmatched: 8. This CDR3 spans 16 amino acids. Germline lookup yields CDR1 SGHDN and CDR2 FVKESK. CDR3 DNA: TGTGCCAGCAGCCAAACCGGGACTAGCGGGTCGGGCGAGCAGTACTTC. Protein product: CASSQTGTSGSGEQYF. The full variable domain, with the rest looked up from reference TRBV14 and TRBJ2-7, is EAGVTQFPSHSVIEKGQTVTLRCDPISGHDNLYWYRRVMGKEIKFLLHFVKESKQDESGMPNNRFLAERTGGTYSTLKVQPAELEDSGVYFCASSQTGTSGSGEQYFGPGTRLTVT.

The V gene is TRBV6-6, the J gene TRBJ1-2; TRBD1 agrees at 8 bases. The CDR3 sequence is 14 residues long. Germline-derived CDR1 and CDR2 are MNHNY and SVGAGI (reference sequence). V was pared by 7 bases and J by 7 bases, with 11 bases of the junction left unmatched. CDR3 loop: CASTRGQTSPGYTF. The CDR3 DNA is TGTGCCAGCACCAGGGGGCAGACCAGTCCTGGCTACACCTTC.

This clone was found once. The rearrangement uses TRBV5-1 and TRBJ2-1; 10 bases line up with TRBD2. The CDR3 is 16 amino acids. The V and J ends lost 0 bases and 5 bases, in that order; junction bases with no gene match: 5. CDR1 and CDR2 from the germline V gene are SGHRS and YFSETQ. The chain's CDR3 is CASSLGLAGAHNEQFF. The CDR3 nucleotides are TGCGCCAGCAGCTTGGGCCTAGCGGGGGCCCACAATGAGCAGTTCTTC.

The chain uses TRBV4-2 and TRBJ2-2, with 12 bases aligning to TRBD2. In germline, CDR1 is LGHNA, CDR2 YNFKEQ. The CDR3 length is 18 residues. Germline trimming cut 0 bases from V and 3 bases from J; bases unmatched to any gene: 5. The CDR3, as DNA: TGTGCCAGCAGCCAAGATCCATGGACTAGCGGGGACACCGGGGAGCTGTTTTTT. The encoded protein is CASSQDPWTSGDTGELFF.

A few counts support this clone. This chain connects TRBV9 to TRBJ2-7, with 8 bases matching TRBD2. Germline V CDR1 and CDR2: SGDLS, YYNGEE. Unmatched junction bases numbered 8, after V lost 4 bases and J lost 2 bases. This CDR3 contains 15 residues. Written as DNA, the CDR3 is TGTGCCAGCAGCCCCGGAGGACTAGCTACCTACGAGCAGTACTTC. This sequence encodes CASSPGGLATYEQYF.

A single count supports this clone. This chain joins TRBV27 and TRBJ2-2; no firm D call. The CDR3 is made up of 14 amino acids. Trimming removed 5 bases from V and 3 bases from J, with 10 bases in between. Germline lookup yields CDR1 MNHEY and CDR2 SMNVEV (reference sequence). CDR3 sequence (DNA): TGTGCCAGCAGTCCCCCGATCGACACCGGGGAGCTGTTTTTT. Translation gives CASSPPIDTGELFF.